The 2 T cell receptor beta chains listed next were all sequenced from one sample in a study. Each CDR3 protein is one row after TCRdb ran MiXCR on the RT-PCR reads. The profile shows around 700,000 distinct CDR3 sequences, 14% of them singletons. What was sequenced was memory CD4+ T cells from blood. The receptors originated from a female donor in good health, serving as a healthy control.

This clonotype was seen more than once but under ten times. This chain joins TRBV2 and TRBJ1-1; D gene ambiguous. Trimming left V 7 bases short and J 4 bases short, with 16 bases between. Germline CDR1 is SNHLY and CDR2 is FYNNEI. The CDR3 consists of 14 residues. In DNA form, the CDR3 reads TGTGCCAGCACTTACCTCCTTTCTGGCACTGAAGCTTTCTTT. This codes for CASTYLLSGTEAFF.

This clonotype occurred a few times. The chain recombines TRBV28 with TRBJ2-5; maybe TRBD1 (6 bases). This CDR3 comprises 15 residues. The V gene lost 5 bases and the J gene lost 2 bases, with 15 bases spanning the gap. Germline V gene lookup returns CDR1 MDHEN and CDR2 SYDVKM. The CDR3: CASSHQGPSQETQYF. The CDR3 DNA reads as TGTGCCAGCAGTCATCAGGGGCCCTCACAAGAGACCCAGTACTTC.